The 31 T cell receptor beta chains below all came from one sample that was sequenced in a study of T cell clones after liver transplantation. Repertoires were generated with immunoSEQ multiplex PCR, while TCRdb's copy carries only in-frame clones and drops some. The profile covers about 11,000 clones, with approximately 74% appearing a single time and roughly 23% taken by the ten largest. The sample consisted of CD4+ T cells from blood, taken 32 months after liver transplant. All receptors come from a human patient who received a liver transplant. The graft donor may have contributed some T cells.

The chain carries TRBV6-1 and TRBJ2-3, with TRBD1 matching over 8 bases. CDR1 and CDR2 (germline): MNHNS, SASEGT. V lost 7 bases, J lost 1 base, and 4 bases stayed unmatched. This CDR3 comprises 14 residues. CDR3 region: CASTLTGGTDTQYF. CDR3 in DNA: TGTGCCAGCACCCTGACAGGGGGCACAGATACGCAGTATTTT.

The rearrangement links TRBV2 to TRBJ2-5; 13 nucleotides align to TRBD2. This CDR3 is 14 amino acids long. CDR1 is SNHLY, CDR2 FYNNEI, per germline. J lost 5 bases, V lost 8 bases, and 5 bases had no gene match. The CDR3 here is CASATSGGTETQYF. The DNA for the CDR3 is TGTGCCAGCGCGACTAGCGGGGGGACGGAGACCCAGTACTTC.

The CDR3 sequence is CSGKPGTGDWNEQFF. CDR3 DNA sequence: TGCAGCGGTAAACCCGGGACAGGGGACTGGAATGAGCAGTTCTTC. The V gene is TRBV29-1, the J gene TRBJ2-1; 10 bases agree with TRBD1. Trimming cost V 7 bases and J 7 bases; bases outside gene matches: 13. The CDR3 sequence is 15 residues long. Germline V gene data show CDR1 as SQVTM and CDR2 as ANQGSEA.

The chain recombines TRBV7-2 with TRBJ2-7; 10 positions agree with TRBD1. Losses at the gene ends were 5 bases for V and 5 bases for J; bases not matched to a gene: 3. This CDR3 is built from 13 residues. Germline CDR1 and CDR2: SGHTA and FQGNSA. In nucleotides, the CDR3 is TGTGCCAGCAGCAAAGACAGGGGGCACGAGCAGTACGTC. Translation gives CASSKDRGHEQYV.

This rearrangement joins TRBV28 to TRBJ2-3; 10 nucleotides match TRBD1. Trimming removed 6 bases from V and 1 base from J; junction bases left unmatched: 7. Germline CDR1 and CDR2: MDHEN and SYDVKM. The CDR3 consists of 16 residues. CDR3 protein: CASSPGQGDGTDTQYF. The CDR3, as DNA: TGTGCCAGCAGCCCCGGACAGGGGGATGGCACAGATACGCAGTATTTT.

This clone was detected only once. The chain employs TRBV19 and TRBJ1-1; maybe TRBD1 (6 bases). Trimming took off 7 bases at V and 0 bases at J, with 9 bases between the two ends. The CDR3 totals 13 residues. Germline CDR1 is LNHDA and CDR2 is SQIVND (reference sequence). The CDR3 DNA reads TGTGCCAGTACAAGGACAGTGAACACTGAAGCTTTCTTT. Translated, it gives CASTRTVNTEAFF.

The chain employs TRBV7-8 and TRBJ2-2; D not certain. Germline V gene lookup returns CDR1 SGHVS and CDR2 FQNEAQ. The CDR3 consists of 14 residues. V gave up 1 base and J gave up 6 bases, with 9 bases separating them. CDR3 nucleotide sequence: TGTGCCAGCAGCTTAGTCCTTATGGCCGGGGAGCTGTTTTTT. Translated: CASSLVLMAGELFF.

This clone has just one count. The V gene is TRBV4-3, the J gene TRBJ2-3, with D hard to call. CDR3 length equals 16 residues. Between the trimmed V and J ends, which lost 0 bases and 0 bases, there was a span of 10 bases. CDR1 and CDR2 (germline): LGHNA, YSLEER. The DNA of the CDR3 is TGCGCCAGCAGCCAAGAAGCAGGACCTAGCACAGATACGCAGTATTTT. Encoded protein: CASSQEAGPSTDTQYF.

CDR3 DNA: TGTGCCAGTAGTATAAAGCTTAGCAACACTGAAGCTTTCTTT. This encodes CASSIKLSNTEAFF. The chain combines TRBV19 with TRBJ1-1; D remains unclear. The CDR3 length is 14 residues. Germline V gene sequence: CDR1 LNHDA, CDR2 SQIVND (reference sequence). V lost 2 bases, J lost 2 bases, and 9 bases lay in between. The full variable domain, completed using reference TRBV19 and TRBJ1-1, is DGGITQSPKYLFRKEGQNVTLSCEQNLNHDAMYWYRQDPGQGLRLIYYSQIVNDFQKGDIAEGYSVSREKKESFPLTVTSAQKNPTAFYLCASSIKLSNTEAFFGQGTRLTVV.

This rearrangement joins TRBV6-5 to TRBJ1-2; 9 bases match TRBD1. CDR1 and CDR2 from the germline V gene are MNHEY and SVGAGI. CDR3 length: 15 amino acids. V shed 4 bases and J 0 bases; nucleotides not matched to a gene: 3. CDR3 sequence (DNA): TGTGCCAGCAGTTCGGGGACAGGGCCTAACTATGGCTACACCTTC. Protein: CASSSGTGPNYGYTF.

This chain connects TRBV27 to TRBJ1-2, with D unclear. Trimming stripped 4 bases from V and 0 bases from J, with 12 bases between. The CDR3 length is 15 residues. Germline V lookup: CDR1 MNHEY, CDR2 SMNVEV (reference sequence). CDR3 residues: CASSSLAGTNYGYTF. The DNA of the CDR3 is TGTGCCAGCAGTTCCCTCGCCGGGACTAACTATGGCTACACCTTC.

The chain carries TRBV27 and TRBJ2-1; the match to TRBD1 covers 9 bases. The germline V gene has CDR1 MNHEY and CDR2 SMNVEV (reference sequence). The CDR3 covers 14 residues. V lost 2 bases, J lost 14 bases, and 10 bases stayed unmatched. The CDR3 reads CASSLGPTGGDKFF. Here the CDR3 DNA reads TGTGCCAGCAGTTTAGGGCCCACAGGGGGCGATAAGTTCTTC.

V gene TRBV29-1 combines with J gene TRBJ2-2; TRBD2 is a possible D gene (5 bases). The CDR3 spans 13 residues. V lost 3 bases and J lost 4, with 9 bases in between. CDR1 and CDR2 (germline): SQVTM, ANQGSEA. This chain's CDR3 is CSVDRGITGELFF. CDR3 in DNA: TGCAGCGTTGATCGGGGAATCACCGGGGAGCTGTTTTTT.

This chain's CDR3 is CASSLWTGLTYEQYV. The CDR3 DNA reads TGTGCCAGCAGCTTGTGGACAGGGTTAACCTACGAGCAGTACGTC. The chain recombines TRBV5-4 with TRBJ2-7, with 8 bases matching TRBD1. The germline V gene encodes CDR1 SGHNT and CDR2 YYREEE (reference sequence). J gave up 2 bases and V 1 base, and 5 bases lay outside the gene matches. This CDR3 region has 15 residues.

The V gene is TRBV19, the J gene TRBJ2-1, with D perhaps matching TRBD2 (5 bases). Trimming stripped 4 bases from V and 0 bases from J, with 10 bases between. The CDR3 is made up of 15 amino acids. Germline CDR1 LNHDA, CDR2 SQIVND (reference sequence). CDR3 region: CASSNSGHSYNEQFF. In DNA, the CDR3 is TGTGCCAGTAGTAACAGCGGCCACTCCTACAATGAGCAGTTCTTC.

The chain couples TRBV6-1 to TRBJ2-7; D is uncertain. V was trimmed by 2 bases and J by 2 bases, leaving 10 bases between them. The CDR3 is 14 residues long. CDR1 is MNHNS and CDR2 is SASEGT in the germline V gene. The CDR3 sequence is CASSEYSPPYEQYF. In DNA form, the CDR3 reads TGTGCCAGCAGTGAATACTCCCCCCCCTACGAGCAGTACTTC.

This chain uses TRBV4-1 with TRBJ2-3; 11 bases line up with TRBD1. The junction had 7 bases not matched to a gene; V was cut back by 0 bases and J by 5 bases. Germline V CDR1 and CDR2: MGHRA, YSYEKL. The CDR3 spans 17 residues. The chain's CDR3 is CASSQEGDRGGRDTQYF. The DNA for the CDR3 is TGCGCCAGCAGCCAAGAAGGGGACAGGGGGGGAAGAGATACGCAGTATTTT.

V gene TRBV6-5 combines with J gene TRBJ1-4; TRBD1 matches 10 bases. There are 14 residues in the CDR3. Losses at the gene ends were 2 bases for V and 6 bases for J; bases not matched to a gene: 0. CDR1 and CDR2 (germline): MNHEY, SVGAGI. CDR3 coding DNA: TGTGCCAGCAGTTACGGGACAGGGGATGAAAAACTGTTTTTT. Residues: CASSYGTGDEKLFF.

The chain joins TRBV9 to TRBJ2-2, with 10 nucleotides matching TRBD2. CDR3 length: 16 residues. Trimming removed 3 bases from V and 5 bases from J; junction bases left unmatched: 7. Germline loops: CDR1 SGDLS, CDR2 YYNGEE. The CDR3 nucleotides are TGTGCCAGCAGCGAACTAGCGGGGAGAGCGACCGGGGAGCTGTTTTTT. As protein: CASSELAGRATGELFF.

CDR3 bases: TGTGCCAGTAGTACACAGGGGGTCAGCACTGAAGCTTTCTTT. Protein sequence: CASSTQGVSTEAFF. This chain links TRBV19 with TRBJ1-1; 8 bases are shared with TRBD1. V dropped 4 bases and J dropped 4; count of bases not matched to a gene: 5. The CDR3 runs to 14 residues. Germline CDR1 and CDR2: LNHDA and SQIVND (reference sequence).

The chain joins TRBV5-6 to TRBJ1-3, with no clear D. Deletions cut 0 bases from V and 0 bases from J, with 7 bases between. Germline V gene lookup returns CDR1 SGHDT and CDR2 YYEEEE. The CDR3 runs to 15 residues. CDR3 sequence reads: CASSLGSSSGNTIYF. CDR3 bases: TGTGCCAGCAGCTTGGGAAGCAGCTCTGGAAACACCATATATTTT.

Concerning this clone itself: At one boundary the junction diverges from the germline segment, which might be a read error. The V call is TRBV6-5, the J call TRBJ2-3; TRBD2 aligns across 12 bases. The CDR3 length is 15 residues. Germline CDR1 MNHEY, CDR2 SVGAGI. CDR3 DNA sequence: TGTGCCAGCAGTGACTCTAGCGGGGGGGCAGATACGCAGTATTTT. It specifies CASSDSSGGADTQYF.

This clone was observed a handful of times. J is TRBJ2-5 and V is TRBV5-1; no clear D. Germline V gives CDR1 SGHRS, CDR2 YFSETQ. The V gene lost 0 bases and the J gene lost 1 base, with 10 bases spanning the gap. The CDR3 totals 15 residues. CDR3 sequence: CASSLVGSVQETQYF. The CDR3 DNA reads TGCGCCAGCAGCTTGGTAGGCTCAGTCCAAGAGACCCAGTACTTC. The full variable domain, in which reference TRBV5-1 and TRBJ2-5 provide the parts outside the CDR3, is KAGVTQTPRYLIKTRGQQVTLSCSPISGHRSVSWYQQTPGQGLQFLFEYFSETQRNKGNFPGRFSGRQFSNSRSEMNVSTLELGDSALYLCASSLVGSVQETQYFGPGTRLLVL.

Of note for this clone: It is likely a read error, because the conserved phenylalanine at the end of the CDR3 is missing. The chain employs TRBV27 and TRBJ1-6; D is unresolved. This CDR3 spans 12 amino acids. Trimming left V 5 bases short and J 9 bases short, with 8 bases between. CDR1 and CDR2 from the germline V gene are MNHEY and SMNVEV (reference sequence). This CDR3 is CASSPVGSPLHL. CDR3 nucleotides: TGTGCCAGCAGTCCCGTAGGTTCACCCCTCCACCTT.

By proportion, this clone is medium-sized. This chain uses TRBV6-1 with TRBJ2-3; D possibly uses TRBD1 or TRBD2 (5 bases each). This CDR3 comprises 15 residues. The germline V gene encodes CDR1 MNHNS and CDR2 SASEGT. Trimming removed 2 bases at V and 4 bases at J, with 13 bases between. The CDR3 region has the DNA TGTGCCAGCAGTGAAATCGAGGGGACGGCAGATACGCAGTATTTT. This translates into CASSEIEGTADTQYF.

CDR3 sequence (DNA): TGTGCCAGCAGCTCAACGGCGGAGGGCTTTAATGAAAAACTGTTTTTT. This sequence encodes CASSSTAEGFNEKLFF. The chain couples TRBV7-9 to TRBJ1-4, with unresolved D. The V gene's germline CDR1 is SEHNR and CDR2 FQNEAQ (reference sequence). V was clipped by 4 bases and J by 4 bases, with 16 bases between them. This CDR3 has 16 amino acids. The whole variable domain, filled in from reference TRBV7-9 and TRBJ1-4, reads DTGVSQNPRHKITKRGQNVTFRCDPISEHNRLYWYRQTLGQGPEFLTYFQNEAQLEKSRLLSDRFSAERPKGSFSTLEIQRTEQGDSAMYLCASSSTAEGFNEKLFFGSGTQLSVL.

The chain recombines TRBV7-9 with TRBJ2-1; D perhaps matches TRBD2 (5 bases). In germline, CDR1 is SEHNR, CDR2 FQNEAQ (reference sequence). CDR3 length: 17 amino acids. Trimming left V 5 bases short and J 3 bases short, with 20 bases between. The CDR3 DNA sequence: TGTGCCAGCAGCCACCCGTCGAGCGGAGAGGGCTACAATGAGCAGTTCTTC. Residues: CASSHPSSGEGYNEQFF.

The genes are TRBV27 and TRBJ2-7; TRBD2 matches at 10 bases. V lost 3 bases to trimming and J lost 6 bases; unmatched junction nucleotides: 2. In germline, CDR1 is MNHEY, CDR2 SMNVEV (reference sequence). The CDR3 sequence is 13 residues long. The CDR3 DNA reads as TGTGCCAGCAGTTTGAGCGGGGGGGGCGAGCAGTACTTC. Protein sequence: CASSLSGGGEQYF.

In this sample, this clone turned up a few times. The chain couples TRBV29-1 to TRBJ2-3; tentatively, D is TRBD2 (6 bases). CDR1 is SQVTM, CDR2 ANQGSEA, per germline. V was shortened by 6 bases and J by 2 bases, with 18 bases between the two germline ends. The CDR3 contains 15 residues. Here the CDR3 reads CSVEGPGEFTDTQYF. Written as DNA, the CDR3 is TGCAGCGTCGAGGGTCCGGGGGAGTTCACAGATACGCAGTATTTT.

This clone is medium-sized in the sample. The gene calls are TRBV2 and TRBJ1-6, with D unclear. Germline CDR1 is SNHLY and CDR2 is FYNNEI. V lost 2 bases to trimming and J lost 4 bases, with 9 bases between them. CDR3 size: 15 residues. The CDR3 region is CASSESNTYNSPLHF. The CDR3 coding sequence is TGTGCCAGCAGTGAATCGAACACTTATAATTCACCCCTCCACTTT.

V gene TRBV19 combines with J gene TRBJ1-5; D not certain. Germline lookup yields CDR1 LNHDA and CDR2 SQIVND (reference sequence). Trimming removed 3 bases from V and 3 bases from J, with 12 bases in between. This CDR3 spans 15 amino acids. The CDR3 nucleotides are TGTGCCAGTAGTATTTTTTTCGGGAACAATCAGCCCCAGCATTTT. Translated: CASSIFFGNNQPQHF.